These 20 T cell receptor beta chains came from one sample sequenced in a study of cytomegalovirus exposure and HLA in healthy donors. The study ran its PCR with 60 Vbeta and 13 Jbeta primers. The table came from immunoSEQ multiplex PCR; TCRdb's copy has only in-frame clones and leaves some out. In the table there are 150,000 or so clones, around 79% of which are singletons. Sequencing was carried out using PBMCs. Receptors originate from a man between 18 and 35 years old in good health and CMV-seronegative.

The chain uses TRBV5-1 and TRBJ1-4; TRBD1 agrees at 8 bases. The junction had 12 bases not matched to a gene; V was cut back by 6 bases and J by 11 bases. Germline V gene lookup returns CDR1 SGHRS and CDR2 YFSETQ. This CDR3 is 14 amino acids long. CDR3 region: CASKLTGENGKLFF. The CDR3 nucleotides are TGCGCCAGCAAATTGACAGGGGAAAATGGGAAACTGTTTTTT.

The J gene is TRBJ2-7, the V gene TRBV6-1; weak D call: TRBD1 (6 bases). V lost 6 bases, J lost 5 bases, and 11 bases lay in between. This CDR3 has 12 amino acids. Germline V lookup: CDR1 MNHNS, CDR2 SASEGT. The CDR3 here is CASSVGQNEQYV. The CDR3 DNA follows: TGTGCCAGCAGCGTCGGACAGAACGAGCAGTACGTC.

CDR3 nucleotides: TGTGCCAGCAGTTTAACCGGGGGGCAAGCTTTCTTT. Translating it yields CASSLTGGQAFF. The rearrangement links TRBV28 to TRBJ1-1, with a possible D match to TRBD1 (6 bases). From germline, CDR1 is MDHEN and CDR2 SYDVKM. The ends were cut back, 2 bases at V and 9 bases at J, with 10 bases in the middle. This CDR3 region has 12 residues.

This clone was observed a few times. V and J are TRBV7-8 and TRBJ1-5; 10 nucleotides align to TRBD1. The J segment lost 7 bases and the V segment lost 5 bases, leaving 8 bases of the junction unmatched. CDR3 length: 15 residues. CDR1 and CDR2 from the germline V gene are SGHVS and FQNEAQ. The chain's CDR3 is CASSLTGTGVQPQHF. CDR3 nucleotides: TGTGCCAGCAGCCTCACCGGGACAGGGGTGCAGCCCCAGCATTTT. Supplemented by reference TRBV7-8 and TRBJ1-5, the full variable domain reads GAGVSQSPRYKVAKRGQDVALRCDPISGHVSLFWYQQALGQGPEFLTYFQNEAQLDKSGLPSDRFFAERPEGSVSTLKIQRTQQEDSAVYLCASSLTGTGVQPQHFGDGTRLSIL.

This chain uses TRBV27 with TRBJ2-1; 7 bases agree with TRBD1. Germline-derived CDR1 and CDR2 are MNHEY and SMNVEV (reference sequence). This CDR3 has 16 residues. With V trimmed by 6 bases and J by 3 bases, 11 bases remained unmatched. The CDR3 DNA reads TGTGCCAGCAGCCACACAACAGGGGTGAGCTACAATGAGCAGTTCTTC. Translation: CASSHTTGVSYNEQFF.

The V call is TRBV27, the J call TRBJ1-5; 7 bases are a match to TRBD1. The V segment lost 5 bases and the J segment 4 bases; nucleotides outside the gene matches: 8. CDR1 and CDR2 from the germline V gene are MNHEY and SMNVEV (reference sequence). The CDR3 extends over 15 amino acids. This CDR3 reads CASSAGTAINQPQHF. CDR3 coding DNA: TGTGCCAGCAGTGCCGGGACAGCGATTAATCAGCCCCAGCATTTT.

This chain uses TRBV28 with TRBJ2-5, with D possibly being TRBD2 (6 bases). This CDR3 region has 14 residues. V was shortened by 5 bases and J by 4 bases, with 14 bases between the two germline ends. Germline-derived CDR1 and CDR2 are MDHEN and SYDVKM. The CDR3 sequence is CASSPRTKRETQYF. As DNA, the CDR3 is TGTGCCAGCAGTCCCCGGACTAAGAGAGAGACCCAGTACTTC.

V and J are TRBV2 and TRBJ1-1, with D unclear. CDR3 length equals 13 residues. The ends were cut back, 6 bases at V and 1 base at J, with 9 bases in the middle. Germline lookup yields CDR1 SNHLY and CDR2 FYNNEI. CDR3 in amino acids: CASSNSPNTEAFF. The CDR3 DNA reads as TGTGCCAGCAGCAACAGCCCGAACACTGAAGCTTTCTTT. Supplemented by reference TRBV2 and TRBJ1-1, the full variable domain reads EPEVTQTPSHQVTQMGQEVILRCVPISNHLYFYWYRQILGQKVEFLVSFYNNEISEKSEIFDDQFSVERPDGSNFTLKIRSTKLEDSAMYFCASSNSPNTEAFFGQGTRLTVV.

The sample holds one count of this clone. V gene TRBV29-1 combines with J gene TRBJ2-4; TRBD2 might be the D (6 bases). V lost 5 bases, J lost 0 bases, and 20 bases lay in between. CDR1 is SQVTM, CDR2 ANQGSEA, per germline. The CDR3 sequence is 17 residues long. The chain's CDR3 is CSVREVRGSGAKNIQYF. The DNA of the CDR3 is TGCAGCGTTAGGGAGGTCCGGGGTTCTGGAGCCAAAAACATTCAGTACTTC.

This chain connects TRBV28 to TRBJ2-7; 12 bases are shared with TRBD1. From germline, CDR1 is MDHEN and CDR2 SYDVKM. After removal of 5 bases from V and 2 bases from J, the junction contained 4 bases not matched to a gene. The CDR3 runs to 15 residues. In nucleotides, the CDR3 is TGTGCCAGCAGTCCCGGGACAGGGGGCCCCTACGAGCAGTACGTC. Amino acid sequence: CASSPGTGGPYEQYV.

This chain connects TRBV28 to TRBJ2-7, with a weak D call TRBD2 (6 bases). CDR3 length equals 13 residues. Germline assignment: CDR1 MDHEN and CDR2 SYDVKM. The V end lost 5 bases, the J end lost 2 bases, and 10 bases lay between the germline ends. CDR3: CASSPGGAYEQYV. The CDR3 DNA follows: TGTGCCAGCAGTCCCGGAGGGGCCTACGAGCAGTACGTC.

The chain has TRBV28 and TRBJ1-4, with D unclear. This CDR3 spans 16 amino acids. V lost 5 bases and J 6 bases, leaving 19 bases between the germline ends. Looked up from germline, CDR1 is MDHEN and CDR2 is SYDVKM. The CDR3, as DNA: TGTGCCAGCAGTCTCTCGGGGTGGGGTCGGCATGAAAAACTGTTTTTT. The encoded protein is CASSLSGWGRHEKLFF.

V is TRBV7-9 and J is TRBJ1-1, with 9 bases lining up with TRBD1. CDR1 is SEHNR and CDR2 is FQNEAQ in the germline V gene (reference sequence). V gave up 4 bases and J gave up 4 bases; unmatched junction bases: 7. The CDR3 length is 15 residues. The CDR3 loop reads CASSSRTGDFTEAFF. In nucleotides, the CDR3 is TGTGCCAGCAGCTCCCGGACAGGGGACTTCACTGAAGCTTTCTTT.

CDR3 amino acids: CASSLLSGNTIYF. CDR3 coding DNA: TGCGCCAGCAGTCTTCTGTCTGGAAACACCATATATTTT. V gene TRBV10-1 combines with J gene TRBJ1-3; D is unresolved. The CDR3 totals 13 residues. V was shortened by 5 bases and J by 1 base, with 6 bases between the two germline ends. The V gene's germline CDR1 is WNHNN and CDR2 SYGVQD (reference sequence).

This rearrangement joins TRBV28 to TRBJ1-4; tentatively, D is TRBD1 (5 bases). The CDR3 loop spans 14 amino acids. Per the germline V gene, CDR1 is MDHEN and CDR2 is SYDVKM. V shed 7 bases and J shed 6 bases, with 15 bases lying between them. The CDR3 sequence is CASINPGGDEKLFF. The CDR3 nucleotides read TGTGCCAGCATCAACCCGGGGGGAGATGAAAAACTGTTTTTT.

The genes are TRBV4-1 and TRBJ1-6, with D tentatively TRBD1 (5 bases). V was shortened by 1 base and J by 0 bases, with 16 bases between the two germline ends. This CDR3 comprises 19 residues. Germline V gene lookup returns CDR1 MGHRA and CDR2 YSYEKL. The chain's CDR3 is CASSQVPSGGSSYNSPLHF. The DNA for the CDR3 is TGCGCCAGCAGCCAAGTTCCATCGGGGGGGAGCTCCTATAATTCACCCCTCCACTTT.

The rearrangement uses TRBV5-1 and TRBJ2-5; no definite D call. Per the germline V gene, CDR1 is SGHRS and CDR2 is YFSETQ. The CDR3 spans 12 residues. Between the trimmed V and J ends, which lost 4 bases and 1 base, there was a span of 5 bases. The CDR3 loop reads CASSEPQETQYF. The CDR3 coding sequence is TGCGCCAGCAGCGAGCCCCAAGAGACCCAGTACTTC.

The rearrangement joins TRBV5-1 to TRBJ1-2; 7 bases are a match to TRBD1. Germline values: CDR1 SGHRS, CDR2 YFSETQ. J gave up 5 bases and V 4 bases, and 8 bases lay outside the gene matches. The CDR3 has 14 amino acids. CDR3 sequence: CASSNDRASYGYTF. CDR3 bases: TGCGCCAGCAGCAACGACAGGGCCTCATATGGCTACACCTTC.

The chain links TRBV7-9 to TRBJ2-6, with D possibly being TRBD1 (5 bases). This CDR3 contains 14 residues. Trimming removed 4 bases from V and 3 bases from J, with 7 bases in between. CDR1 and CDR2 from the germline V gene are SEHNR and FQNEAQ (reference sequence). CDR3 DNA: TGTGCCAGCAGCTCCAGGGTTGGGGCCAACGTCCTGACTTTC. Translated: CASSSRVGANVLTF.

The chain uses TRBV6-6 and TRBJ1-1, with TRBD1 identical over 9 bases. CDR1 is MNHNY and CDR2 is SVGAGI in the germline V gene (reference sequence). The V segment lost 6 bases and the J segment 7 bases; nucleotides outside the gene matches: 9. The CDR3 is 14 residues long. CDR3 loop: CASSLRQGVDEAFF. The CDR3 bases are TGTGCCAGCAGCCTAAGACAGGGGGTTGATGAAGCTTTCTTT.